These 2 T cell receptor beta chains originate from one sample sequenced in a study of blood T cell repertoires in COVID-19. TCRdb keeps only in-frame clones here, not all; method: immunoSEQ multiplex PCR. The sample carries tens of thousands of clones, less than 95% recorded once. Sequencing was done on a sample of peripheral blood. These receptors were obtained from a man between 45 and 60 years old with COVID-19, enrolled during active disease.

This chain connects TRBV30 to TRBJ2-7, with 9 bases that match TRBD2. The CDR3 sequence is 16 residues long. Germline loops: CDR1 GTSNPN, CDR2 SVGIG (reference sequence). V trimming: 2 bases; J trimming: 1 base; junction bases outside the gene matches: 9. The CDR3 loop reads CAWSPLSGRISYEQYF. The CDR3, as DNA: TGTGCCTGGAGTCCGTTAAGCGGGAGGATTTCCTACGAGCAGTACTTC. Drawing the rest from reference TRBV30 and TRBJ2-7, the complete variable domain is SQTIHQWPATLVQPVGSPLSLECTVEGTSNPNLYWYRQAAGRGLQLLFYSVGIGQISSEVPQNLSASRPQDRQFILSSKKLLLSDSGFYLCAWSPLSGRISYEQYFGPGTRLTVT.

A single count supports this clone. The rearrangement uses TRBV27 and TRBJ2-5; D not resolved. The CDR3 contains 14 residues. V was trimmed by 2 bases and J by 5 bases, leaving 12 bases between them. Per germline, CDR1 MNHEY and CDR2 SMNVEV (reference sequence). This CDR3 is CASSLLPQWETQYF. The CDR3 region has the DNA TGTGCCAGCAGTTTACTACCTCAATGGGAGACCCAGTACTTC.